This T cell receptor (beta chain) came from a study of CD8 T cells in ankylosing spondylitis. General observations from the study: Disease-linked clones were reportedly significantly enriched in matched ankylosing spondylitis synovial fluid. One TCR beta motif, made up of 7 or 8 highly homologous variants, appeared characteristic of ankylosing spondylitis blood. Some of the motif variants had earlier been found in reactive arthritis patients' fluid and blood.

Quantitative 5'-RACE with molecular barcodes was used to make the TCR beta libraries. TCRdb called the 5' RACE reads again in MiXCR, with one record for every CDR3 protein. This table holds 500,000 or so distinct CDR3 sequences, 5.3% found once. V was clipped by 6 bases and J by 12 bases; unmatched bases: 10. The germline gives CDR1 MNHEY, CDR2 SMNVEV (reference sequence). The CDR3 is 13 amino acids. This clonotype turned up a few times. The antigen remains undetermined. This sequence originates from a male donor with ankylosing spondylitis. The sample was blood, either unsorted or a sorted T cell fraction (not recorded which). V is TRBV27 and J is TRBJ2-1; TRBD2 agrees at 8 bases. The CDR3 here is CASSPGGVNRQFF. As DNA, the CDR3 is TGTGCCAGCAGCCCGGGAGGGGTTAATCGGCAGTTCTTC.